This is a list of T cell receptor beta chains from one sample in a study of T-cell reconstitution after alpha-beta-depleted transplantation in children. From the PCR reads, TCRdb called clonotypes with MiXCR, one entry per CDR3 protein. This sample has approximately 270,000 distinct CDR3 sequences, with 24% found just once. Here the sequenced sample was PBMCs, mostly from graft donor cells, taken 360 days after TCRalphabeta/CD19-depleted stem cell transplant. These receptor sequences come from a female patient between 2 and 15 years old who had a stem cell transplant for congenital amegakaryocytic thrombocytopenia, so the T cells may come from the graft donor. CDR3s include the opening cysteine and the closing phenylalanine or tryptophan. Fields, in order: V gene, clone size, D gene, J gene, CDR3 DNA, CDR3 protein. A D gene is named only where the DNA matches it firmly. Size tells how often a clone was seen (once, few, many) or the class of an expanded clone, and some rows leave it out.

V: TRBV12-3/TRBV12-4; size: few; D: NA; J: TRBJ2-7; DNA: TGTGCCAGCAGTTTACAGGTATCCTACGAGCAGTACTTC; CDR3: CASSLQVSYEQYF
V: TRBV4-2; size: many; D: NA; J: TRBJ2-1; DNA: TGTGCCAGCAGCCAGCCCTCTTACACTGGCAATGAGCAGTTCTTC; CDR3: CASSQPSYTGNEQFF
V: TRBV7-6; size: few; D: NA; J: TRBJ2-2; DNA: TGTGCCAGCAGCTTTTCTTCTGGGGGGACCACCGGGGAGCTGTTTTTT; CDR3: CASSFSSGGTTGELFF
V: TRBV12-3/TRBV12-4; size: NA; D: NA; J: TRBJ1-1; DNA: TGTGCCAGCAGTTTAGATTCGGGACTTGAAGCTTTCTTT; CDR3: CASSLDSGLEAFF
V: TRBV12-3/TRBV12-4; size: few; D: TRBD2; J: TRBJ2-1; DNA: TGTGCCAGCAGTAAACTAGCGGGGGTAGCGCAGTTCTTC; CDR3: CASSKLAGVAQFF
V: TRBV12-3/TRBV12-4; size: many; D: NA; J: TRBJ2-7; DNA: TGTGCCAGCTCCCGGGAGAGGGGGCTATTCTACGAGCAGTACTTC; CDR3: CASSRERGLFYEQYF
V: TRBV3-1; size: NA; D: TRBD2; J: TRBJ2-1; DNA: TGTGCCAGCAGCCAAGGTCAGCGGGAGGGGTCCTACAATGAGCAGTTCTTC; CDR3: CASSQGQREGSYNEQFF
V: TRBV29-1; size: many; D: TRBD2; J: TRBJ2-5; DNA: TGCAGCGTTGTGGCGGGAGGAGAGACCCAGTACTTC; CDR3: CSVVAGGETQYF
V: TRBV13; size: few; D: TRBD1; J: TRBJ1-2; DNA: TGTGCCAGCAGCGCGGGACAGTATGACTATGGCTACACCTTC; CDR3: CASSAGQYDYGYTF
V: TRBV7-8; size: few; D: NA; J: TRBJ2-4; DNA: TGTGCCAGCAGCTTACTAAACGGGCACAAAAACATTCAGTACTTC; CDR3: CASSLLNGHKNIQYF
V: TRBV12-3/TRBV12-4; size: few; D: NA; J: TRBJ1-3; DNA: TGTGCCAGCAGTCATAGGGGGGCTGGTGGAAACACCATATATTTT; CDR3: CASSHRGAGGNTIYF
V: TRBV20-1; size: NA; D: NA; J: TRBJ2-2; DNA: TGCAGTGCTAGTGGCAGGAACACCGGGGAGCTGTTTTTT; CDR3: CSASGRNTGELFF
V: TRBV15; size: NA; D: NA; J: TRBJ2-1; DNA: TGTGCCACCAGCAGAGATCGAGTGGCGGCTTGGGGGAGTGAGCAGTTCTTC; CDR3: CATSRDRVAAWGSEQFF
V: TRBV18; size: NA; D: NA; J: TRBJ2-1; DNA: TGTGCCAGCTCACACACGACAGGGACTCACAATGAGCAGTTCTTC; CDR3: CASSHTTGTHNEQFF
V: TRBV3-1; size: many; D: NA; J: TRBJ2-7; DNA: TGTGCCAGCAGCCAAGAACAAGAGCTCTACGAGCAGTACTTC; CDR3: CASSQEQELYEQYF
V: TRBV6-5; size: NA; D: NA; J: TRBJ2-3; DNA: TGTGCCAGCAGTTACGCGGGGGCGATTAGCACAGATACGCAGTATTTT; CDR3: CASSYAGAISTDTQYF
V: TRBV4-1; size: NA; D: NA; J: TRBJ2-3; DNA: TGCGCCAGCAGCCAAGACAGAGACACAGATACGCAGTATTTT; CDR3: CASSQDRDTDTQYF